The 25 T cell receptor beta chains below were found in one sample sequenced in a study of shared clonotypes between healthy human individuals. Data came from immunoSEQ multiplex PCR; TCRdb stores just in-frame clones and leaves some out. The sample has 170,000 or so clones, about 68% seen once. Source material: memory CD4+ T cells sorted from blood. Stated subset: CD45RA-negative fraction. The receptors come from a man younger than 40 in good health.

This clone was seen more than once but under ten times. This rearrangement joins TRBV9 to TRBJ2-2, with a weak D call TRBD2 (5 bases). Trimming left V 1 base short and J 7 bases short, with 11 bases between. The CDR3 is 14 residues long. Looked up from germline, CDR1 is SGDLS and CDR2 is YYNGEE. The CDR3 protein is CASSVMSGSGELFF. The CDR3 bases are TGTGCCAGCAGCGTAATGTCGGGGAGCGGGGAGCTGTTTTTT.

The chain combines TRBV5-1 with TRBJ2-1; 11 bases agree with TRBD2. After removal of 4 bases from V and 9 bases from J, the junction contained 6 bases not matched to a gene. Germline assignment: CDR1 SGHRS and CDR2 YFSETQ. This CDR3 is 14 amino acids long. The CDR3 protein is CASSVASGRFEQFF. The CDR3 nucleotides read TGCGCCAGCAGCGTGGCTAGCGGGAGGTTTGAGCAGTTCTTC.

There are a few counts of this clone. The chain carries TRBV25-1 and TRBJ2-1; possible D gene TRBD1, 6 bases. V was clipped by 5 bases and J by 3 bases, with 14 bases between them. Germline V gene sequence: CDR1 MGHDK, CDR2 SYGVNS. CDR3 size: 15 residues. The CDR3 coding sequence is TGTGCCAGCAGTCCCCCAGGGGACGTCTACAATGAGCAGTTCTTC. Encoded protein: CASSPPGDVYNEQFF.

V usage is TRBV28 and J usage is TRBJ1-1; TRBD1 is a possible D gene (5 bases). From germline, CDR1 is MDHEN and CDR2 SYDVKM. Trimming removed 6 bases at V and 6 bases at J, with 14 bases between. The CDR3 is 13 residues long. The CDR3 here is CASSSWAGAEAFF. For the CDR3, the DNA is TGTGCCAGCAGCTCTTGGGCGGGGGCTGAAGCTTTCTTT.

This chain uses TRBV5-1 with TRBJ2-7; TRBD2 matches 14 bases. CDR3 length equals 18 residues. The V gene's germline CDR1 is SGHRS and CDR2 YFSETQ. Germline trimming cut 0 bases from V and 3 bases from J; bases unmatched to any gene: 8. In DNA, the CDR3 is TGCGCCAGCAGCTTGGATGGACTAGCGGGAGGCTCGGGCTACGAGCAGTACTTC. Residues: CASSLDGLAGGSGYEQYF. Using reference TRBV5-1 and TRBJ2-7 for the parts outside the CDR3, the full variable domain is KAGVTQTPRYLIKTRGQQVTLSCSPISGHRSVSWYQQTPGQGLQFLFEYFSETQRNKGNFPGRFSGRQFSNSRSEMNVSTLELGDSALYLCASSLDGLAGGSGYEQYFGPGTRLTVT.

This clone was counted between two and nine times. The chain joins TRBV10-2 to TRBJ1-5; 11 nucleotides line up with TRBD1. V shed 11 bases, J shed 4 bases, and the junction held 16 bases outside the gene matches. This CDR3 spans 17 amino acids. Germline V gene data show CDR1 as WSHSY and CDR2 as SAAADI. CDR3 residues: CARKETRDRGGNQPQHF. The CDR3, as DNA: TGCGCCCGGAAGGAAACCCGGGACAGGGGGGGAAATCAGCCCCAGCATTTT.

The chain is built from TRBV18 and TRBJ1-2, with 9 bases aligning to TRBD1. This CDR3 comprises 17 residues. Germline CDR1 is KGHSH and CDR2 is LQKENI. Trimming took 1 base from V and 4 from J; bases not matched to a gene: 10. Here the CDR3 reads CASSPQTPGQGFYGYTF. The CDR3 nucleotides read TGTGCCAGCTCACCACAGACCCCGGGACAGGGATTCTATGGCTACACCTTC.

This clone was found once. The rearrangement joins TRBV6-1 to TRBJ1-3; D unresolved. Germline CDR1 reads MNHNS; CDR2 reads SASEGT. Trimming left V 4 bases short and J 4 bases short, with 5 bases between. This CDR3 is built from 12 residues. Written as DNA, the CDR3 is TGTGCCAGCAGTGCCGCGGGAAACACCATATATTTT. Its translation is CASSAAGNTIYF.

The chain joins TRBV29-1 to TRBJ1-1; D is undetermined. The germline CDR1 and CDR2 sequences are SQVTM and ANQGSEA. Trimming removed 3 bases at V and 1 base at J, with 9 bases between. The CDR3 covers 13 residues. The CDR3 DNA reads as TGCAGCGTTGACCCCCGGCAGAACACTGAAGCTTTCTTT. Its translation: CSVDPRQNTEAFF.

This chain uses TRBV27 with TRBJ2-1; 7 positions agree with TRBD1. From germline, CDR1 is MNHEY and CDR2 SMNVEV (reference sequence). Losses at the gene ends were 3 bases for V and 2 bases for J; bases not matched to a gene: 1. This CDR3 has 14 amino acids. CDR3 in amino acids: CASSFDRAYNEQFF. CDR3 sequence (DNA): TGTGCCAGCAGTTTCGACAGGGCCTACAATGAGCAGTTCTTC.

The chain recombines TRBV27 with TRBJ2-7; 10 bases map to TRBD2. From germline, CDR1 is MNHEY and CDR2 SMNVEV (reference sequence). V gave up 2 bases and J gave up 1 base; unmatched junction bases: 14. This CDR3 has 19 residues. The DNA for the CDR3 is TGTGCCAGCAGTTTAAGGCATGGGACGACTAGCGGGTTTTCCTACGAGCAGTACTTC. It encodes CASSLRHGTTSGFSYEQYF.

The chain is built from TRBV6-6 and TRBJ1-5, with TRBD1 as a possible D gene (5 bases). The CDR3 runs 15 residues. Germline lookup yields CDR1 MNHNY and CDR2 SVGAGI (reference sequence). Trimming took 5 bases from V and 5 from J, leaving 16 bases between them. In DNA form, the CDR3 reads TGTGCCAGCAGTCCTCGGGGGGGGAAGTATCAGCCCCAGCATTTT. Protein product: CASSPRGGKYQPQHF.

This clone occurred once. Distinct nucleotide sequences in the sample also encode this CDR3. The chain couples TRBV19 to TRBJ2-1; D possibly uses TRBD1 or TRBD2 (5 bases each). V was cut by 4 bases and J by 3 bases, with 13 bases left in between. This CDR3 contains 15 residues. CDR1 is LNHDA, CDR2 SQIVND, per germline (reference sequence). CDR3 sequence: CASSTSRDHYNEQFF. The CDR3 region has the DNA TGTGCCAGTAGTACCTCCCGGGACCACTACAATGAGCAGTTCTTC.

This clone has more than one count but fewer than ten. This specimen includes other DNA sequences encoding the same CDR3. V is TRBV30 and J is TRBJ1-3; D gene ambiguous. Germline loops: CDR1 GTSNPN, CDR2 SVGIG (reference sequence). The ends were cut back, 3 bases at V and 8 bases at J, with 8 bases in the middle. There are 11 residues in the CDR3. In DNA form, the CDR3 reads TGTGCCTGGAGCAACGGTGACACCATATATTTT. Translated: CAWSNGDTIYF.

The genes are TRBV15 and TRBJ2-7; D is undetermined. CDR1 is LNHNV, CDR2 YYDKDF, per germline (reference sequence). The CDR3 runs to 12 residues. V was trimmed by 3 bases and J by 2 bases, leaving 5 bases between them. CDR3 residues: CATSRTTYEQYF. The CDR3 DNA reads TGTGCCACCAGCAGGACCACCTACGAGCAGTACTTC.

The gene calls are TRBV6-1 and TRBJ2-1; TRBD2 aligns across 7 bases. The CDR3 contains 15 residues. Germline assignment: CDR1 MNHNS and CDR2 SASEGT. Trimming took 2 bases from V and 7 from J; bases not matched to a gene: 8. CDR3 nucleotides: TGTGCCAGCAGTGAACAGGCGGGAGTCGGTAATGAGCAGTTCTTC. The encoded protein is CASSEQAGVGNEQFF.

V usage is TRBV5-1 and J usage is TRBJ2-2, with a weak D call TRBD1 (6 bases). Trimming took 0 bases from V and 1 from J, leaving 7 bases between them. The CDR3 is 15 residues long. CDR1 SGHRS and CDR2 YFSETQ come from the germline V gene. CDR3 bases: TGCGCCAGCAGCTTGGACAGGGTGAACACCGGGGAGCTGTTTTTT. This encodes CASSLDRVNTGELFF.

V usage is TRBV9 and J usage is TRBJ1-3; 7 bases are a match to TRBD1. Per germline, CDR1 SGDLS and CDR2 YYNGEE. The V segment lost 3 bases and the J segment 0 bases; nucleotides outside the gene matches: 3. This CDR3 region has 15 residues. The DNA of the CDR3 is TGTGCCAGCAGCGGCAGGGGGAGCTCTGGAAACACCATATATTTT. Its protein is CASSGRGSSGNTIYF.

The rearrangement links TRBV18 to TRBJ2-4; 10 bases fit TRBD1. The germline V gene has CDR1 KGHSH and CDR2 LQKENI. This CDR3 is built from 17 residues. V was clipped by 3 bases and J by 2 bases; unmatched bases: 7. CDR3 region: CASSPMTGGASKNIQYF. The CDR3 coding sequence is TGTGCCAGCTCACCGATGACAGGGGGCGCGTCCAAAAACATTCAGTACTTC.

Written as DNA, the CDR3 is TGCGCCAGCAGCTTCGGGTTGATCGACAATGAGCAGTTCTTC. Encoded protein: CASSFGLIDNEQFF. The chain has TRBV5-1 and TRBJ2-1; D not resolved. Germline CDR1 reads SGHRS; CDR2 reads YFSETQ. The CDR3 contains 14 residues. V lost 2 bases to trimming and J lost 5 bases, with 11 bases between them.

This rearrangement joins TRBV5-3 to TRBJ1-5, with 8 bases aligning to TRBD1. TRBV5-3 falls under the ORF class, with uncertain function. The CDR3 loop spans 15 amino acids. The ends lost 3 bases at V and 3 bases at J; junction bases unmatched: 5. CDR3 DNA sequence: TGTGCCAGAAGCTCGGACAGGGCCGACAATCAGCCCCAGCATTTT. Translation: CARSSDRADNQPQHF.

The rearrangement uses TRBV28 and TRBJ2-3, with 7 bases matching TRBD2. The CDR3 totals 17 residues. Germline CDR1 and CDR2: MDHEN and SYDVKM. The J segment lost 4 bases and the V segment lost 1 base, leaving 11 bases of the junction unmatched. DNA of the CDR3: TGTGCCAGCAGTTTATCGACGGCGGGGGTGAGAGCAGATACGCAGTATTTT. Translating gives CASSLSTAGVRADTQYF.

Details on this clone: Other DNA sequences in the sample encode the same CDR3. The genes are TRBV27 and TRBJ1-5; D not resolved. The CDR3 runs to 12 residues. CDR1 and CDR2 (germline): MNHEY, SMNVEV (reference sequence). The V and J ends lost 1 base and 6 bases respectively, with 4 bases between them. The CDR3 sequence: CASSLLGQPQHF. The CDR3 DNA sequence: TGTGCCAGCAGTTTATTAGGTCAGCCCCAGCATTTT.

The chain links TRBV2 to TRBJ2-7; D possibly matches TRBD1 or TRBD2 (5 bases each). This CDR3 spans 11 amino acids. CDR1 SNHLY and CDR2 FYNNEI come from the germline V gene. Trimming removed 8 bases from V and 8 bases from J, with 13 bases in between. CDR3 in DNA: TGTGCCAGCCCCCGAGGGGCTAAGCAGTACTTC. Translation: CASPRGAKQYF.

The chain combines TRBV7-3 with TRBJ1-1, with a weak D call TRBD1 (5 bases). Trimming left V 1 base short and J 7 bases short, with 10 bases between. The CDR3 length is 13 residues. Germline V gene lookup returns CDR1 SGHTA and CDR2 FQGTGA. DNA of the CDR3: TGTGCCAGCAGCTTAAATCGCAGGGATGAAGCTTTCTTT. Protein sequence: CASSLNRRDEAFF.